The sequence of this TCR beta chain was determined in a study of graft-versus-host responses after intestinal transplantation. Repertoires were generated with immunoSEQ multiplex PCR, while TCRdb's copy carries only in-frame clones and drops some. The sample shows around 110,000 clones, approximately 94% of them seen only once. V lost 1 base to trimming and J lost 10 bases, with 8 bases between them. The CDR3 is made up of 11 amino acids. Germline V lookup: CDR1 GTSNPN, CDR2 SVGIG (reference sequence). Regarding this clone: Its antigen remains unknown.

This receptor was taken from a human donor who was the organ donor for an intestinal transplant. The chain employs TRBV30 and TRBJ2-1; D not resolved. The source material was unstimulated CD4+ T cells sorted from spleen or lymph node cells, sampled before transplant. As DNA, the CDR3 is TGTGCCTGGAGTGAAACCGTAGAGCAGTTCTTC. Translation gives CAWSETVEQFF.